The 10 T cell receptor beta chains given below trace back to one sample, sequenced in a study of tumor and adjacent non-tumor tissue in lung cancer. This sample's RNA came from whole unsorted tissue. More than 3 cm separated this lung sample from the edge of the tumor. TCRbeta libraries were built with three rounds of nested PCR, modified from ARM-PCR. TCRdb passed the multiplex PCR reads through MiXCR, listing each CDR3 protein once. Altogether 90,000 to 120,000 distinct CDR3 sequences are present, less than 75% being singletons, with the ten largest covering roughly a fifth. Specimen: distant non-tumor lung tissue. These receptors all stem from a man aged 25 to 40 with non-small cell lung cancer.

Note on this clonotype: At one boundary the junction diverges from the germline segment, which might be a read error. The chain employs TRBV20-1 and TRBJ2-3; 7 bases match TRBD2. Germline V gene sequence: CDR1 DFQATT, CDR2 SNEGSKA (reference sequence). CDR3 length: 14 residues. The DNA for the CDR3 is TGTAGTGCGGTATACGGACTAGTTCTAGATACGCAGTATTTT. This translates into CSAVYGLVLDTQYF.

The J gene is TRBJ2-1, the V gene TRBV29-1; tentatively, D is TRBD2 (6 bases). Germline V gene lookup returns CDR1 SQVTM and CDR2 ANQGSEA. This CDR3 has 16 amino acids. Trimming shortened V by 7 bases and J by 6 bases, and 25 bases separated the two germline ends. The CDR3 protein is CSAAPSSGINCNEQFF. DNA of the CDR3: TGCAGCGCCGCCCCGAGTAGCGGTATAAACTGCAATGAGCAGTTCTTC.

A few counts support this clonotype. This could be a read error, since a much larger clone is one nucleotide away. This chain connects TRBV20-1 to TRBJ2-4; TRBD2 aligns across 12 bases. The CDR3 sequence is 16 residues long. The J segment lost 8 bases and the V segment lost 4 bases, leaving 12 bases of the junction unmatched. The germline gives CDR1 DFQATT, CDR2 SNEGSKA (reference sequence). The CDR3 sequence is CSAIEPSGRVTDIQYF. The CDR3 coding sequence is TGCAGTGCTATAGAACCTAGCGGGAGGGTGACCGACATTCAGTACTTC.

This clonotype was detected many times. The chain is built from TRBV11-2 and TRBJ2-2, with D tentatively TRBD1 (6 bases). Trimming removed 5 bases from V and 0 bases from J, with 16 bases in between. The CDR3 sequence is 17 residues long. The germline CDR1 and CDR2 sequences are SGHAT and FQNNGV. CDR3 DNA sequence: TGTGCCAGCAGCCCCCCCGGACAGCCTGCGAACACCGGGGAGCTGTTTTTT. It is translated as CASSPPGQPANTGELFF.

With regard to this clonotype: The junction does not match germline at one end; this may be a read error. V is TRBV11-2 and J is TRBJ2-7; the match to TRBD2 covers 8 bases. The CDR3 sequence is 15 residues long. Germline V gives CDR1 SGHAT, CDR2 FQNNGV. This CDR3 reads CASNPIRLAGYEHYF. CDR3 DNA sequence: TGTGCCAGCAACCCCATACGGCTAGCGGGCTACGAGCACTACTTC. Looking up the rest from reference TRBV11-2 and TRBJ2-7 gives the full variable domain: EAGVAQSPRYKIIEKRQSVAFWCNPISGHATLYWYQQILGQGPKLLIQFQNNGVVDDSQLPKDRFSAERLKGVDSTLKIQPAKLEDSAVYLCASNPIRLAGYEHYFGPGTRLTVT.

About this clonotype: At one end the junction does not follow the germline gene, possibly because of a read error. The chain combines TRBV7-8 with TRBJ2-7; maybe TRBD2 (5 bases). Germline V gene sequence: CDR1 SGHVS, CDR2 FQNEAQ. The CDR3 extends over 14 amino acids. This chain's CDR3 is CTRSLARLAGEQYF. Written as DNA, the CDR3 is TGTACCAGAAGCTTAGCGCGCCTAGCAGGCGAGCAGTACTTC.

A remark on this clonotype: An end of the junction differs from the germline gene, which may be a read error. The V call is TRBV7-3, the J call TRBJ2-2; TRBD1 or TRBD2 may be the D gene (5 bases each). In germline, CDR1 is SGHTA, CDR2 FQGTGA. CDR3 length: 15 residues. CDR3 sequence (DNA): TGTGCCTGCAGCTTGGGTACTCCGGGGACCGGGGAGCAGTTTTTT. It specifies CACSLGTPGTGEQFF.

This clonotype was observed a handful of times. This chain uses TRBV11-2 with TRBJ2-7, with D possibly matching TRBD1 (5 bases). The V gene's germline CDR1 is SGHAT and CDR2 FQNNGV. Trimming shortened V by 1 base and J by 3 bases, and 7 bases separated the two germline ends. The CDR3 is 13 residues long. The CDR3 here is CASSLGTGYEQYF. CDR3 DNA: TGTGCCAGCAGCTTAGGTACAGGCTACGAGCAGTACTTC.

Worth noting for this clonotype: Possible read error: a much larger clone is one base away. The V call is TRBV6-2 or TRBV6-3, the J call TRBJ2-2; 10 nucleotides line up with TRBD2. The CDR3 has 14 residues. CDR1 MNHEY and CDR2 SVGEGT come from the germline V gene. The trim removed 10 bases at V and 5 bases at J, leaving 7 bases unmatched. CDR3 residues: CAISPSGGTGELFF. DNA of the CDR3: TGTGCCATCAGCCCTAGCGGGGGTACCGGGGAGCTGTTTTTT.

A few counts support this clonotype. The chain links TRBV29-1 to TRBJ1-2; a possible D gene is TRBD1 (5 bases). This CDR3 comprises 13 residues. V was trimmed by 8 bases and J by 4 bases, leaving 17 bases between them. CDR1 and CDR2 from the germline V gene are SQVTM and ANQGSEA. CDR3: CSSGEGIGYGYTF. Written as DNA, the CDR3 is TGCAGCTCGGGGGAGGGGATAGGCTATGGCTACACCTTC.